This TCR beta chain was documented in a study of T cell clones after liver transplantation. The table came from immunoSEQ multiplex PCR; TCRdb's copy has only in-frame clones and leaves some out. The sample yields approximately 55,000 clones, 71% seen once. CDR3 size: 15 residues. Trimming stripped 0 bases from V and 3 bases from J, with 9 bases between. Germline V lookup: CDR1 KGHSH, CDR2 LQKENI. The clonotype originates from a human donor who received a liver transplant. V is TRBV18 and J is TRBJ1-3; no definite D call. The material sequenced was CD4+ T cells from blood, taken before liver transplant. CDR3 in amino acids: CASSPPSVFGNTIYF. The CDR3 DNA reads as TGTGCCAGCTCACCACCTTCGGTTTTTGGAAACACCATATATTTT.